The source of this TCR beta chain is a study of OX40 agonist ivuxolimab in advanced cancers. Study summary: Patients' therapy was ivuxolimab, an antibody that acts as an agonist of OX40 (CD134).

This table comes from immunoSEQ multiplex PCR, and its TCRdb copy is limited to in-frame clones, with some not included. The profile covers about 59,000 clones, with around 90% appearing a single time and more than 9.5% taken by the ten largest. This clone was observed a single time. What it recognizes is unknown. Study-level points and caveats: Researchers report that CD8+ T cells had, on average, more expanded clones than CD4+.

This receptor was taken from an adult with an advanced solid tumor such as melanoma, head and neck, liver or kidney cancer. The source material was CD4+ or CD8+ T cells sorted from blood, sampled in a trial of the OX40 agonist ivuxolimab.

CDR3 in DNA: TGCGCCAGCAGCTTGCTACAGGAAGGGATGAACACTGAAGCTTTCTTT. Translated, it gives CASSLLQEGMNTEAFF. V is TRBV5-1 and J is TRBJ1-1, with a possible D match to TRBD1 (5 bases). The CDR3 is made up of 16 amino acids. Germline V gene data show CDR1 as SGHRS and CDR2 as YFSETQ. V was trimmed by 1 base and J by 0 bases, leaving 13 bases between them. Supplemented by reference TRBV5-1 and TRBJ1-1, the full variable domain reads KAGVTQTPRYLIKTRGQQVTLSCSPISGHRSVSWYQQTPGQGLQFLFEYFSETQRNKGNFPGRFSGRQFSNSRSEMNVSTLELGDSALYLCASSLLQEGMNTEAFFGQGTRLTVV.